What follows are 8 T cell receptor beta chains derived from one specimen sequenced in a study of T cells in Graves' hyperthyroidism and ophthalmopathy. TCR beta CDR3 regions were amplified from RNA transcripts. Initially, a first-round RT-PCR of the TCR CDR3 employed the HTBI primer set. TCRdb re-called the multiplex PCR reads with MiXCR, one entry per CDR3 protein. The table records a few hundred thousand distinct CDR3 sequences, more than 15% of them present only once. Sequences were obtained from blood. The source of these receptors is a woman aged 25 to 39 with Graves' hyperthyroidism.

This clonotype was recorded many times. The chain combines TRBV7-3 with TRBJ2-1; D unclear. V gave up 3 bases and J gave up 4 bases, with 13 bases separating them. Germline loops: CDR1 SGHTA, CDR2 FQGTGA. The CDR3 is made up of 15 amino acids. The DNA for the CDR3 is TGTGCCAGCAGCTTCCGGGCAAGGGATTACAATGAGCAGTTCTTC. Protein product: CASSFRARDYNEQFF.

This clonotype was recorded a few times. The chain combines TRBV13 with TRBJ2-6; 12 bases agree with TRBD1. The V segment lost 4 bases and the J segment 1 base; nucleotides outside the gene matches: 8. The CDR3 extends over 19 amino acids. The germline CDR1 and CDR2 sequences are PRHDT and FYEKMQ (reference sequence). The DNA of the CDR3 is TGTGCCAGCAGCTCCGGGACAGGGGGCATATGGTCTGGGGCCAACGTCCTGACTTTC. The encoded protein is CASSSGTGGIWSGANVLTF.

The chain couples TRBV19 to TRBJ2-3; 15 positions match TRBD2. Germline V lookup: CDR1 LNHDA, CDR2 SQIVND (reference sequence). The CDR3 contains 21 residues. The V and J ends lost 6 bases and 1 base, in that order; junction bases with no gene match: 17. Here the CDR3 DNA reads TGTGCCAGTAGGCACCACCCCCCGGGACTAGCGGGAGGTACTCGCACAGATACGCAGTATTTT. It is translated as CASRHHPPGLAGGTRTDTQYF.

In this sample, this clonotype turned up many times. One junction end does not reproduce the germline sequence, and a read error may be involved. The rearrangement links TRBV6-1 to TRBJ2-7; possibly TRBD2 for D (5 bases). CDR3 length: 12 amino acids. From germline, CDR1 is MNHNS and CDR2 SASEGT. The CDR3 here is CTSGGSSYEQYF. The DNA for the CDR3 is TGTACCAGCGGCGGTAGCTCCTACGAGCAGTACTTC.

This clonotype was counted ten times or more. V usage is TRBV29-1 and J usage is TRBJ2-1; 10 bases align to TRBD1. From germline, CDR1 is SQVTM and CDR2 ANQGSEA. The ends lost 6 bases at V and 8 bases at J; junction bases unmatched: 10. The CDR3 sequence is 14 residues long. This CDR3 is CSVGGQGSLHEQFF. In DNA, the CDR3 is TGCAGCGTAGGGGGACAGGGGTCGCTCCATGAGCAGTTCTTC.

V is TRBV18 and J is TRBJ2-1; D is unclear. V was trimmed by 1 base and J by 0 bases, leaving 13 bases between them. This CDR3 comprises 17 residues. The germline V gene has CDR1 KGHSH and CDR2 LQKENI. CDR3 DNA sequence: TGTGCCAGCTCACCACGAAGGCAGTCCTCCTCCTACAATGAGCAGTTCTTC. Its translation is CASSPRRQSSSYNEQFF.

The sample holds a few counts of this clonotype. The V call is TRBV27, the J call TRBJ2-7; possibly TRBD2 for D (5 bases). The CDR3 contains 14 residues. The V gene lost 9 bases and the J gene lost 4 bases, with 19 bases spanning the gap. CDR1 and CDR2 from the germline V gene are MNHEY and SMNVEV (reference sequence). In DNA, the CDR3 is TGTGCCAGTAGTCAAAAGGGAGCTACTTACGAGCAGTACTTC. As protein: CASSQKGATYEQYF.

In this sample, this clonotype turned up many times. This chain connects TRBV11-2 to TRBJ2-2; 7 bases align to TRBD1. V shed 1 base and J 1 base; nucleotides not matched to a gene: 0. This CDR3 comprises 15 residues. CDR1 is SGHAT and CDR2 is FQNNGV in the germline V gene. CDR3 sequence reads: CASSLGTGNTGELFF. The CDR3 DNA reads as TGTGCCAGCAGCTTAGGGACAGGGAACACCGGGGAGCTGTTTTTT.